One sample yielded the 8 T cell receptor beta chains listed below, sequenced in a study of T cells in localized non-small cell lung cancer. Sequenced by immunoSEQ multiplex PCR; TCRdb stores in-frame clones only, minus some. This sample has under 2,000 clones, with 20% to 25% found just once. The source was normal lung tissue next to the tumor, collected before any cancer treatment. The source of these receptors is a female donor older than 55 with stage II squamous cell lung carcinoma.

This clone was found a few times. CDR3 sequence: CASSCKETAINQPQHF. In DNA form, the CDR3 reads TGTGCCAGCAGCTGTAAAGAGACAGCTATCAATCAGCCCCAGCATTTT. The chain carries TRBV9 and TRBJ1-5; D possibly corresponds to TRBD1 (5 bases). CDR1 and CDR2 from the germline V gene are SGDLS and YYNGEE. V dropped 4 bases and J dropped 3 bases, with 17 bases sitting between them. This CDR3 contains 16 residues.

The V and J genes are TRBV5-1 and TRBJ1-1; no clear D. Trimming removed 0 bases at V and 1 base at J, with 7 bases between. The CDR3 covers 14 residues. From germline, CDR1 is SGHRS and CDR2 YFSETQ. The CDR3 DNA reads TGCGCCAGCAGCTTGGGGGCAGCGAACACTGAAGCTTTCTTT. It specifies CASSLGAANTEAFF.

This chain joins TRBV10-2 and TRBJ1-3, with D hard to call. The germline CDR1 and CDR2 sequences are WSHSY and SAAADI. Trimming pared 0 bases from V and 1 base from J, leaving 7 bases between. The CDR3 is made up of 15 amino acids. The CDR3 nucleotides are TGCGCCAGCAGTGAGTCTGCGTTGTCTGGAAACACCATATATTTT. As protein: CASSESALSGNTIYF.

The chain uses TRBV28 and TRBJ2-2, with no clear D. The CDR3 has 13 amino acids. Germline lookup yields CDR1 MDHEN and CDR2 SYDVKM. V lost 5 bases to trimming and J lost 4 bases, with 8 bases between them. CDR3 sequence (DNA): TGTGCCAGCAGTAACAGAGGCACCGGGGAGCTGTTTTTT. Its protein product is CASSNRGTGELFF.

The gene calls are TRBV2 and TRBJ1-3; TRBD1 agrees at 11 bases. Germline trimming cut 6 bases from V and 3 bases from J; bases unmatched to any gene: 7. The CDR3 loop spans 16 amino acids. Germline-derived CDR1 and CDR2 are SNHLY and FYNNEI. Here the CDR3 reads CASSSGQGAFGNTIYF. The CDR3 DNA is TGTGCCAGCAGCTCCGGACAGGGGGCTTTTGGAAACACCATATATTTT.

The chain couples TRBV11-3 to TRBJ2-5, with 11 nucleotides matching TRBD2. The CDR3 totals 14 residues. The V gene's germline CDR1 is SGHNT and CDR2 YENEEA. V lost 8 bases, J lost 2 bases, and 4 bases stayed unmatched. The CDR3 loop is CASFLAGGQETQYF. CDR3 DNA: TGTGCCAGCTTCCTAGCGGGAGGTCAAGAGACCCAGTACTTC.

This clone was detected only a few times. V is TRBV28 and J is TRBJ1-5; D is unclear. Looked up from germline, CDR1 is MDHEN and CDR2 is SYDVKM. The germline V and J ends were trimmed by 8 bases and 5 bases, with 16 bases remaining between them. CDR3 length equals 14 residues. Here the CDR3 reads CASHLFGEYQPQHF. Written as DNA, the CDR3 is TGTGCCAGCCACTTGTTCGGGGAGTATCAGCCCCAGCATTTT.

This chain links TRBV19 with TRBJ1-6; tentative D call: TRBD1 (6 bases). With 9 bases removed from V and 10 bases from J, the gap between germline ends came to 19 bases. The CDR3 runs to 14 residues. Germline loops: CDR1 LNHDA, CDR2 SQIVND (reference sequence). CDR3 sequence (DNA): TGTGCCAGCGCTCCGGGACGGGGGGCATCACCCCTCCACTTT. This gives the protein CASAPGRGASPLHF.